The clone carrying this T cell receptor beta chain was picked up many times. Its antigen is not known. The data stem from a study of T-cell memory formation after mild COVID-19. Germline CDR1 and CDR2: SGDLS and YYNGEE. V was shortened by 0 bases and J by 0 bases, with 4 bases between the two germline ends. The CDR3 length is 15 residues. Study-level findings and limits: There was a balanced CD4/CD8 profile in clones contracting day 15 to 85, and later expanders leaned CD4+.

5'RACE with constant-segment primers built TCRalpha and TCRbeta cDNA libraries with UMIs. TCRdb independently ran MiXCR on the 5' RACE reads; one entry per CDR3 protein. The table has 190,000 or so distinct CDR3 sequences, over 9.5% seen once; the top ten hold approximately 3%. The receptor was isolated from a man aged 18 to 30 who had mild COVID-19 (a few samples of this study predate the infection). Cell type and time point are not known. The gene calls are TRBV9 and TRBJ2-6; D gene ambiguous. Sequenced input: PBMCs or a T cell subset sorted from them (not recorded which). CDR3 coding DNA: TGTGCCAGCAGCGTAGGGTCCTCTGGGGCCAACGTCCTGACTTTC. Its translation is CASSVGSSGANVLTF.